These T cell receptor beta chains were read from a single sample in a study of regulatory T cells in long-lasting Graves disease. TCRdb itself ran the multiplex PCR reads through MiXCR, one entry per CDR3 protein. The sample lists 400,000 to 500,000 distinct CDR3 sequences, about a sixth seen once, with roughly 10% in the top ten. The data also belong to a second study, concerning T cells in Graves' hyperthyroidism and ophthalmopathy.

This specimen consisted of peripheral blood mononuclear cells (PBMCs), obtained at new diagnosis, from a patient treated with antithyroid drugs. All receptors come from a woman aged 25 to 45 with Graves disease. The CDR3 runs from the conserved cysteine through the conserved F or W. Each record gives: V gene, clone size, J gene, D gene, CDR3 protein, CDR3 DNA. D genes are given only for firm matches. Clone size is not always given. Where it is, it says once, few, many or a class for expanded clones.

v_call: TRBV27; clone_size: many; j_call: TRBJ1-1; d_call: .; cdr3_aa: CASSLSGPVTEAFF; cdr3_nt: TGTGCCAGCAGTTTATCAGGGCCTGTCACTGAAGCTTTCTTT
v_call: TRBV18; clone_size: many; j_call: TRBJ2-5; d_call: .; cdr3_aa: CASSRPGMAETQYF; cdr3_nt: TGTGCCAGCTCGCGCCCGGGGATGGCAGAGACCCAGTACTTC
v_call: TRBV7-9; clone_size: .; j_call: TRBJ1-6; d_call: .; cdr3_aa: CASSLEGRASPLHF; cdr3_nt: TGTGCCAGCAGCTTAGAAGGCAGGGCCTCACCCCTCCACTTT
v_call: TRBV10-2; clone_size: .; j_call: TRBJ1-2; d_call: .; cdr3_aa: CASWGPRAGTPNYGYTF; cdr3_nt: TGCGCCAGCTGGGGCCCGAGGGCCGGGACGCCTAACTATGGCTACACCTTC
v_call: TRBV20-1; clone_size: few; j_call: TRBJ2-1; d_call: TRBD2; cdr3_aa: CSAWTSGRYYNEQFF; cdr3_nt: TGCAGTGCTTGGACTAGCGGGAGGTACTACAATGAGCAGTTCTTC
v_call: TRBV7-9; clone_size: many; j_call: TRBJ2-3; d_call: .; cdr3_aa: CASSFHAGTSGDTQYF; cdr3_nt: TGTGCCAGCAGCTTTCACGCCGGGACCTCCGGAGATACGCAGTATTTT
v_call: TRBV6-2/TRBV6-3; clone_size: .; j_call: TRBJ2-3; d_call: .; cdr3_aa: CATGQSGYTQYF; cdr3_nt: TGTGCCACTGGCCAGAGTGGCTATACGCAGTATTTT
v_call: TRBV11-2; clone_size: few; j_call: TRBJ2-7; d_call: .; cdr3_aa: CASSSPAGSYEQYF; cdr3_nt: TGTGCCAGCAGCTCTCCAGCGGGCTCCTACGAGCAGTACTTC
v_call: TRBV19; clone_size: many; j_call: TRBJ2-7; d_call: TRBD2; cdr3_aa: CASKRGSGYEQYF; cdr3_nt: TGTGCCAGTAAGCGCGGGAGCGGCTACGAGCAGTACTTC
v_call: TRBV24-1; clone_size: .; j_call: TRBJ2-6; d_call: .; cdr3_aa: CATSPRGASSGANVLTF; cdr3_nt: TGTGCCACCAGTCCTAGGGGGGCGAGCTCTGGGGCCAACGTCCTGACTTTC
v_call: TRBV25-1; clone_size: .; j_call: TRBJ2-7; d_call: TRBD1; cdr3_aa: CASSTQRQGPSYEQYF; cdr3_nt: TGTGCCAGCAGTACCCAAAGACAGGGGCCTTCCTACGAGCAGTACTTC
v_call: TRBV5-8; clone_size: many; j_call: TRBJ2-2; d_call: .; cdr3_aa: CASSSRGLLNTGELFF; cdr3_nt: TGTGCCAGCAGCTCGCGCGGACTGTTGAACACCGGGGAGCTGTTTTTT
v_call: TRBV20-1; clone_size: many; j_call: TRBJ2-1; d_call: .; cdr3_aa: CSVLQGVAAGTYNEQFF; cdr3_nt: TGCAGTGTTCTTCAGGGTGTTGCGGCGGGAACCTACAATGAGCAGTTCTTC
v_call: TRBV11-2; clone_size: many; j_call: TRBJ1-2; d_call: TRBD1; cdr3_aa: CASSLTIRQGRDYGYTF; cdr3_nt: TGTGCCAGCAGCTTAACGATCCGACAGGGTCGAGATTATGGCTACACCTTC
v_call: TRBV19; clone_size: few; j_call: TRBJ2-3; d_call: TRBD2; cdr3_aa: CASTRTRPSGDTQYF; cdr3_nt: TGTGCCAGTACAAGGACTAGGCCTTCAGGAGATACGCAGTATTTT
v_call: TRBV30; clone_size: .; j_call: TRBJ2-7; d_call: TRBD1; cdr3_aa: CAWSVGQGARYEQYF; cdr3_nt: TGTGCCTGGAGTGTAGGGCAGGGGGCCCGCTACGAGCAGTACTTC
v_call: TRBV29-1; clone_size: few; j_call: TRBJ2-4; d_call: .; cdr3_aa: CSVEERGVNIQYF; cdr3_nt: TGCAGCGTTGAAGAGCGGGGCGTAAACATTCAGTACTTC
v_call: TRBV6-2/TRBV6-3; clone_size: many; j_call: TRBJ2-1; d_call: .; cdr3_aa: CASSYGQPNNEQFF; cdr3_nt: TGTGCCAGCAGTTACGGGCAGCCAAACAATGAGCAGTTCTTC
v_call: TRBV2; clone_size: many; j_call: TRBJ2-1; d_call: .; cdr3_aa: CASSGGGYNEQFF; cdr3_nt: TGTGCCAGCAGTGGTGGAGGGTACAATGAGCAGTTCTTC
v_call: TRBV12-3/TRBV12-4; clone_size: .; j_call: TRBJ2-6; d_call: .; cdr3_aa: CASSLRPAGDSGANVLTF; cdr3_nt: TGTGCCAGCAGTTTAAGGCCCGCCGGGGACTCTGGGGCCAACGTCCTGACTTTC
v_call: TRBV5-1; clone_size: many; j_call: TRBJ2-3; d_call: TRBD2; cdr3_aa: CASSLDWEGDTQYF; cdr3_nt: TGCGCCAGCAGCTTGGATTGGGAGGGAGATACGCAGTATTTT
v_call: TRBV3-1; clone_size: .; j_call: TRBJ2-5; d_call: .; cdr3_aa: CASSQVTGKGETQYF; cdr3_nt: TGTGCCAGCAGCCAAGTAACGGGGAAGGGAGAGACCCAGTACTTC
v_call: TRBV7-2; clone_size: many; j_call: TRBJ2-5; d_call: .; cdr3_aa: CASSAGHQETQYF; cdr3_nt: TGTGCCAGCAGCGCGGGACACCAAGAGACCCAGTACTTC
v_call: TRBV20-1; clone_size: .; j_call: TRBJ2-1; d_call: TRBD2; cdr3_aa: CSATFPGLAGHSSYNEQFF; cdr3_nt: TGCAGTGCTACTTTCCCGGGACTAGCGGGCCATAGCTCCTACAATGAGCAGTTCTTC
v_call: TRBV2; clone_size: many; j_call: TRBJ2-1; d_call: .; cdr3_aa: CASSDTPSSYNEQFF; cdr3_nt: TGTGCCAGCAGTGATACTCCTAGCTCCTACAATGAGCAGTTCTTC
v_call: TRBV14; clone_size: .; j_call: TRBJ2-1; d_call: .; cdr3_aa: CASSQYTVSYNEQFF; cdr3_nt: TGTGCCAGCAGCCAATATACCGTCTCCTACAATGAGCAGTTCTTC
v_call: TRBV28; clone_size: many; j_call: TRBJ2-7; d_call: TRBD2; cdr3_aa: CASSSGGAGGLFSYEQYF; cdr3_nt: TGTGCCAGCAGCTCCGGGGGAGCGGGAGGGCTTTTTTCCTACGAGCAGTACTTC
v_call: TRBV5-1; clone_size: many; j_call: TRBJ2-1; d_call: .; cdr3_aa: CASEGEQQFF; cdr3_nt: TGCGCCAGCGAGGGTGAACAGCAGTTCTTC
v_call: TRBV27; clone_size: many; j_call: TRBJ2-5; d_call: TRBD2; cdr3_aa: CASSPIGAGEETQYF; cdr3_nt: TGTGCCAGCAGTCCCATTGGGGCGGGGGAAGAGACCCAGTACTTC
v_call: TRBV11-2; clone_size: many; j_call: TRBJ1-2; d_call: .; cdr3_aa: CASSNGAGEYTNYGYTF; cdr3_nt: TGTGCCAGCAGTAACGGGGCAGGAGAGTATACTAACTATGGCTACACCTTC
v_call: TRBV20-1; clone_size: few; j_call: TRBJ1-2; d_call: .; cdr3_aa: CSARGQGTTTNYGYTF; cdr3_nt: TGCAGTGCTAGAGGCCAGGGTACAACGACTAACTATGGCTACACCTTC
v_call: TRBV12-3/TRBV12-4; clone_size: few; j_call: TRBJ2-6; d_call: .; cdr3_aa: CASSFWFSGANVLTF; cdr3_nt: TGTGCCAGCAGTTTTTGGTTTTCTGGGGCCAACGTCCTGACTTTC
v_call: TRBV20-1; clone_size: .; j_call: TRBJ2-4; d_call: .; cdr3_aa: CSATRRAKNIQYF; cdr3_nt: TGCAGTGCTACCAGGAGAGCCAAAAACATTCAGTACTTC
v_call: TRBV7-2; clone_size: many; j_call: TRBJ1-4; d_call: .; cdr3_aa: CASSSRGVVGEKLFF; cdr3_nt: TGTGCCAGCAGCTCCCGAGGAGTGGTCGGGGAAAAACTGTTTTTT
v_call: TRBV28; clone_size: .; j_call: TRBJ1-5; d_call: .; cdr3_aa: CASRAQGNRPQHF; cdr3_nt: TGTGCCAGCAGGGCACAGGGTAATCGGCCCCAGCATTTT
v_call: TRBV18; clone_size: .; j_call: TRBJ2-5; d_call: .; cdr3_aa: CASSPPRDDKTQYF; cdr3_nt: TGTGCCAGCTCACCACCTCGGGACGACAAGACCCAGTACTTC
v_call: TRBV9; clone_size: many; j_call: TRBJ1-1; d_call: .; cdr3_aa: CASSVDDSTISDTEAFF; cdr3_nt: TGTGCCAGCAGCGTAGACGATTCTACCATTTCGGACACTGAAGCTTTCTTT
v_call: TRBV11-2; clone_size: many; j_call: TRBJ2-1; d_call: TRBD2; cdr3_aa: CASSLSGGSNNEQFF; cdr3_nt: TGTGCCAGCAGCTTATCAGGCGGGAGCAACAATGAGCAGTTCTTC
v_call: TRBV19; clone_size: few; j_call: TRBJ2-2; d_call: .; cdr3_aa: CASRVRVVSGELFF; cdr3_nt: TGTGCCAGTAGAGTCAGGGTGGTCAGCGGGGAGCTGTTTTTT
v_call: TRBV6-2/TRBV6-3; clone_size: .; j_call: TRBJ2-3; d_call: TRBD2; cdr3_aa: CASSYSPSGGRDTQYF; cdr3_nt: TGTGCCAGCAGTTACTCTCCTAGCGGGGGCCGGGATACGCAGTATTTT
v_call: TRBV7-2; clone_size: .; j_call: TRBJ1-3; d_call: .; cdr3_aa: CASSLDNSGNTIYF; cdr3_nt: TGTGCCAGCAGCTTAGACAACTCTGGAAACACCATATATTTT
v_call: TRBV7-9; clone_size: many; j_call: TRBJ2-1; d_call: .; cdr3_aa: CASSPGSSPNEQFF; cdr3_nt: TGTGCCAGCAGCCCCGGCAGTTCACCTAATGAGCAGTTCTTC
v_call: TRBV19; clone_size: few; j_call: TRBJ2-7; d_call: TRBD1; cdr3_aa: CANSTIETGEFHEQYF; cdr3_nt: TGTGCCAATAGTACCATAGAGACAGGGGAGTTCCACGAGCAGTACTTC
v_call: TRBV3-1; clone_size: many; j_call: TRBJ2-1; d_call: .; cdr3_aa: CASSQVRDSSYNEQFF; cdr3_nt: TGTGCCAGCAGCCAAGTCAGAGATAGCTCCTACAATGAGCAGTTCTTC
v_call: TRBV2; clone_size: many; j_call: TRBJ2-1; d_call: .; cdr3_aa: CASKGGGAYNEQFF; cdr3_nt: TGTGCCAGCAAGGGGGGAGGGGCCTACAATGAGCAGTTCTTC
v_call: TRBV19; clone_size: .; j_call: TRBJ1-5; d_call: .; cdr3_aa: CASSIVDQLQHF; cdr3_nt: TGTGCCAGTAGTATAGTGGATCAGCTCCAGCATTTT
v_call: TRBV20-1; clone_size: .; j_call: TRBJ2-2; d_call: TRBD2; cdr3_aa: CSARGHLTSGSTGELFF; cdr3_nt: TGCAGTGCTAGAGGGCATCTTACTAGCGGGAGTACCGGGGAGCTGTTTTTT
v_call: TRBV2; clone_size: many; j_call: TRBJ2-5; d_call: .; cdr3_aa: CASGRDLRETQYF; cdr3_nt: TGTGCCAGCGGTCGGGACCTGAGGGAGACCCAGTACTTC
v_call: TRBV9; clone_size: many; j_call: TRBJ2-2; d_call: .; cdr3_aa: CASSVSGTNTGELFF; cdr3_nt: TGTGCCAGCAGCGTTAGCGGAACGAACACCGGGGAGCTGTTTTTT
v_call: TRBV2; clone_size: .; j_call: TRBJ2-7; d_call: .; cdr3_aa: CASETRGVYEQYF; cdr3_nt: TGTGCCAGCGAGACCCGAGGGGTCTACGAGCAGTACTTC
v_call: TRBV18; clone_size: few; j_call: TRBJ1-1; d_call: TRBD1; cdr3_aa: CASLPGQGARTEAFF; cdr3_nt: TGTGCCAGCTTACCGGGACAGGGGGCGCGGACTGAAGCTTTCTTT
v_call: TRBV20-1; clone_size: many; j_call: TRBJ2-7; d_call: .; cdr3_aa: CSASRAREPSYEQYF; cdr3_nt: TGCAGTGCGTCCCGGGCGCGGGAACCCTCCTACGAGCAGTACTTC
v_call: TRBV18; clone_size: many; j_call: TRBJ2-5; d_call: .; cdr3_aa: CASQSPLQVNQETQYF; cdr3_nt: TGTGCCAGCCAAAGCCCGCTCCAGGTGAACCAAGAGACCCAGTACTTC
v_call: TRBV6-1; clone_size: .; j_call: TRBJ1-1; d_call: .; cdr3_aa: CASRPPGDTEAFF; cdr3_nt: TGTGCCAGCAGGCCCCCAGGGGACACTGAAGCTTTCTTT